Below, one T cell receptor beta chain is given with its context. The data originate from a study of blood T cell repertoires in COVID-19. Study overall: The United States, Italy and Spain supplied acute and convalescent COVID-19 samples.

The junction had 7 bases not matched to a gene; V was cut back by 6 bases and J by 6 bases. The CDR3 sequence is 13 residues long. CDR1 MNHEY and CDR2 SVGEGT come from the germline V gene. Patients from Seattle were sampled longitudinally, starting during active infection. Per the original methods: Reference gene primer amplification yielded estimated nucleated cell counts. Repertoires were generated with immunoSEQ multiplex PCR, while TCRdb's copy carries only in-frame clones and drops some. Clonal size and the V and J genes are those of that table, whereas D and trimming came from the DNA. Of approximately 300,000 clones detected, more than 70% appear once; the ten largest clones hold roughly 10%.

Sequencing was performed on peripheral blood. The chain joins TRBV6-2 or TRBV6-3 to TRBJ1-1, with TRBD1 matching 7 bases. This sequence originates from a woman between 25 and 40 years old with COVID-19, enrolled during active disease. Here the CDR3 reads CASSDRDWAEAFF. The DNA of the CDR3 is TGTGCCAGCAGCGACAGGGATTGGGCTGAAGCTTTCTTT.